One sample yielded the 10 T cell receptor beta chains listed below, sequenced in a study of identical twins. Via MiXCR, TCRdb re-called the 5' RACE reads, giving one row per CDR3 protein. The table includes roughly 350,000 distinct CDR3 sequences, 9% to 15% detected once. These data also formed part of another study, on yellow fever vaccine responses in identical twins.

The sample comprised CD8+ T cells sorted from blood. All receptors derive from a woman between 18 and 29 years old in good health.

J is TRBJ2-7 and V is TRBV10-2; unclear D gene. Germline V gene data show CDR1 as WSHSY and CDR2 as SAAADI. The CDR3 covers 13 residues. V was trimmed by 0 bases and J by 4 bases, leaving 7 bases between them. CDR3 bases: TGCGCCAGCAGTGAGTCGCTACAATACGAGCAGTACTTC. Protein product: CASSESLQYEQYF.

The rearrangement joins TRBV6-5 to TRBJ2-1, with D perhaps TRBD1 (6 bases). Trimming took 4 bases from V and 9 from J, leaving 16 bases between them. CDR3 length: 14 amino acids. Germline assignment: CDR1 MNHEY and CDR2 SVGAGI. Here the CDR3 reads CASSFTFLGGEQFF. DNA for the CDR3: TGTGCCAGCAGTTTCACTTTCCTAGGGGGTGAGCAGTTCTTC.

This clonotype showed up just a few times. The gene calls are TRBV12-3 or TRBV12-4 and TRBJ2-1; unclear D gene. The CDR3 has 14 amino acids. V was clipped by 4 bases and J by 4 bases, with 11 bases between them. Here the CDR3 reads CASSWQASYNEQFF. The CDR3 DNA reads TGTGCCAGCAGTTGGCAGGCTAGTTACAATGAGCAGTTCTTC.

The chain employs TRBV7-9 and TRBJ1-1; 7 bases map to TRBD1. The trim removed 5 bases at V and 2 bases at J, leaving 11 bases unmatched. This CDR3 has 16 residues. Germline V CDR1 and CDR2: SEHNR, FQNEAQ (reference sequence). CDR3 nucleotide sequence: TGTGCCAGCAGCACACGGACAGGAACTTTTAACACTGAAGCTTTCTTT. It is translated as CASSTRTGTFNTEAFF.

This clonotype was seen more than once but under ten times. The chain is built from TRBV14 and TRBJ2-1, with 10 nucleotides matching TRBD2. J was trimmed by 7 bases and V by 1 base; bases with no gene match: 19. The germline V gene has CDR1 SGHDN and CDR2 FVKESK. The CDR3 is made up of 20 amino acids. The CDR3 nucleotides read TGTGCCAGCAGCCAAGGGGGGCTAGCGGGAGTCGCTAGGTCGTTGAATGAGCAGTTCTTC. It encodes CASSQGGLAGVARSLNEQFF.

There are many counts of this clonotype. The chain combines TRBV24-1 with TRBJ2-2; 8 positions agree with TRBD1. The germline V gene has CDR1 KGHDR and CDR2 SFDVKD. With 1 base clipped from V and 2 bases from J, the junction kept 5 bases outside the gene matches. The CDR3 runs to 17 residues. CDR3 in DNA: TGTGCCACCAGTGATTTAAGGACAGGGATTAACACCGGGGAGCTGTTTTTT. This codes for CATSDLRTGINTGELFF.

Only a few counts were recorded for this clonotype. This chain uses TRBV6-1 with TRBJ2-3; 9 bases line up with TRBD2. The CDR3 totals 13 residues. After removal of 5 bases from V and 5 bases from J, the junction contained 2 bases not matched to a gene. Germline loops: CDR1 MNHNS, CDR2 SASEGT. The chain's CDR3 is CASSRTSEDTQYF. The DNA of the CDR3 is TGTGCCAGCAGTCGGACTAGCGAAGATACGCAGTATTTT.

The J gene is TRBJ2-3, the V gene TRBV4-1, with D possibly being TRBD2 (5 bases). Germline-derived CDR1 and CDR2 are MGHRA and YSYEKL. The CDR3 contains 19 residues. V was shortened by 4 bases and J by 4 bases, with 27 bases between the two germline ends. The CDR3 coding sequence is TGCGCCAGCAGCCTCGTCCGTCCGGGCACTTTAAGCGGCCCAGATACGCAGTATTTT. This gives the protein CASSLVRPGTLSGPDTQYF.

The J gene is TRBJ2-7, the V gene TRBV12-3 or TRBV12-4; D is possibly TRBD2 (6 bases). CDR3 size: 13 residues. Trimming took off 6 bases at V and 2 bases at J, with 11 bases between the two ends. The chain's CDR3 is CASRGGMTYEQYF. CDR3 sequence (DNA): TGTGCCAGCAGGGGCGGGATGACCTACGAGCAGTACTTC.

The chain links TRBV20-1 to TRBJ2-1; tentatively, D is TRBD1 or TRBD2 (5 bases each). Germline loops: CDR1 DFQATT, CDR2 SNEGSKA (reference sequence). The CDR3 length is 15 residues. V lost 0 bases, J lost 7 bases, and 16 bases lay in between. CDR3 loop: CSARDLLGDVNEQFF. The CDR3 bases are TGCAGTGCTAGAGATCTCCTAGGGGACGTTAATGAGCAGTTCTTC.